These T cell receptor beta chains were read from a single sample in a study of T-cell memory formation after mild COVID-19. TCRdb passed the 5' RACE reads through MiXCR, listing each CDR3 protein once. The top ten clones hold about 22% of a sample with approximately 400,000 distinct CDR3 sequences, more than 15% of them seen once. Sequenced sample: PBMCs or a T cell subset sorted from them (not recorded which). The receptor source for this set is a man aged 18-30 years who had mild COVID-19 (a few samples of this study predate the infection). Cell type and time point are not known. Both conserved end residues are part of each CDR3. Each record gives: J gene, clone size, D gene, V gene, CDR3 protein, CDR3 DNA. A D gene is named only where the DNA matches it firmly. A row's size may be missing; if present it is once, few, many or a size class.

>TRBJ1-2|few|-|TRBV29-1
CSVVPTDWQDGYTF
TGCAGCGTTGTCCCGACAGACTGGCAGGATGGCTACACCTTC
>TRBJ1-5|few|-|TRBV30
CAWGPSGGQPQHF
TGTGCCTGGGGTCCCTCGGGGGGTCAGCCCCAGCATTTT
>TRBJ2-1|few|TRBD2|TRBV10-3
CAIRDSGEQFF
TGTGCCATTCGGGATAGCGGGGAGCAGTTCTTC
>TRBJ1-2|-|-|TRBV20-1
CSARDLEILGVGYTF
TGCAGTGCTAGAGATCTCGAGATTCTGGGGGTGGGCTACACCTTC
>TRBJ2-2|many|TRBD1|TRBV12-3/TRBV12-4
CASSPGTGGFGELFF
TGTGCCAGCAGTCCCGGGACAGGGGGTTTCGGGGAGCTGTTTTTT
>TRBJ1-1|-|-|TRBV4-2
CASSQGQGRGTEAFF
TGTGCCAGCAGTCAGGGCCAGGGGAGGGGCACTGAAGCTTTCTTT
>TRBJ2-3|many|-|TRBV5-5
CASSFEGTDTQYF
TGTGCCAGCAGTTTTGAGGGTACAGATACGCAGTATTTT
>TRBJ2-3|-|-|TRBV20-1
CSCREGGTDTQYF
TGCAGCTGCCGAGAGGGGGGCACAGATACGCAGTATTTT
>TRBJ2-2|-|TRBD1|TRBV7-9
CASSSRDRDTGELFF
TGTGCCAGCAGTTCCCGGGACAGGGATACCGGGGAGCTGTTTTTT
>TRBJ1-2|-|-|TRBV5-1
CASSTRLNLGDGYTF
TGCGCCAGCAGCACTAGGCTCAACCTCGGGGATGGCTACACCTTC
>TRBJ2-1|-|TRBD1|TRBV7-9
CASSDADRGLYNEQFF
TGTGCCAGCAGCGACGCGGACAGGGGACTCTACAATGAGCAGTTCTTC
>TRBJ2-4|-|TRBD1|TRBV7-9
CASSSGQERNIQYF
TGTGCCAGCAGCTCGGGACAGGAGCGAAACATTCAGTACTTC
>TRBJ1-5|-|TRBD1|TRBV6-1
CASRVRGPDAASNQPQHF
TGTGCCAGCAGAGTCAGGGGGCCTGATGCGGCGAGCAATCAGCCCCAGCATTTT
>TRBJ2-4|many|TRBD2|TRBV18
CASSPPGLAGKNIQYF
TGTGCCAGCTCACCACCGGGACTAGCGGGGAAAAACATTCAGTACTTC
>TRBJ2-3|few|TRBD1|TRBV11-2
CASSAGGAGSDTQYF
TGTGCCAGCAGCGCAGGGGGCGCCGGTTCAGATACGCAGTATTTT
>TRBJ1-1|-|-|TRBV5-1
CASSIDMGRTEAFF
TGCGCCAGCAGCATAGACATGGGACGAACTGAAGCTTTCTTT
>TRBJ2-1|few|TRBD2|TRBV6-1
CASSDPSGPYNEQFF
TGTGCCAGCAGTGATCCTAGCGGGCCCTACAATGAGCAGTTCTTC
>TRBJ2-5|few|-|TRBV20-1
CSARLGGLWGETQYF
TGCAGTGCTAGACTTGGGGGGCTCTGGGGAGAGACCCAGTACTTC
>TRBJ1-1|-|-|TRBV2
CASSDQGFAEAFF
TGTGCCAGCAGTGACCAGGGGTTCGCTGAAGCTTTCTTT
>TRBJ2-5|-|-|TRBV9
CASSVAGTPRRGYQETQYF
TGTGCCAGCAGCGTAGCCGGGACCCCCCGCAGGGGCTACCAAGAGACCCAGTACTTC
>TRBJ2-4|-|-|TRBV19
CASRRTAAKNIQYF
TGTGCCAGTAGGCGGACAGCAGCCAAAAACATTCAGTACTTC
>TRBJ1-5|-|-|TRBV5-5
CASSLETGANQPQHF
TGTGCCAGCAGCTTGGAGACAGGCGCTAATCAGCCCCAGCATTTT
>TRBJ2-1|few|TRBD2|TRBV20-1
CSARISGGANEQFF
TGCAGTGCTAGGATTAGCGGGGGGGCAAATGAGCAGTTCTTC
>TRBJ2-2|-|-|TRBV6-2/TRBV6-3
CASREGSPGELFF
TGTGCCAGCAGGGAGGGGAGTCCCGGGGAGCTGTTTTTT
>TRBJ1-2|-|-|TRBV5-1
CASSLSEGLSYGYTF
TGCGCCAGCAGCTTGTCGGAGGGACTTAGCTATGGCTACACCTTC
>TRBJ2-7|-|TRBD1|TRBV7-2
CASSLGRLRDRGREQYF
TGTGCCAGCAGCTTAGGGAGACTCCGGGACAGGGGGCGTGAGCAGTACTTC
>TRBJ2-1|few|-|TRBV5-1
CASSGPGQGQFEQFF
TGCGCCAGCAGCGGACCGGGACAAGGACAGTTTGAGCAGTTCTTC
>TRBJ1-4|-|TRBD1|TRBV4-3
CASSQGAGTGGLLSEKLFF
TGCGCCAGCAGCCAAGGGGCCGGGACAGGGGGTCTATTATCGGAAAAACTGTTTTTT
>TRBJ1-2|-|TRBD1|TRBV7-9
CASSPGTQGYFGYTF
TGTGCCAGCAGCCCAGGGACACAGGGGTATTTTGGCTACACCTTC
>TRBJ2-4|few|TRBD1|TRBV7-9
CASSLASAGGAQNIQYF
TGTGCCAGCAGCTTAGCGTCGGCAGGGGGCGCCCAAAACATTCAGTACTTC
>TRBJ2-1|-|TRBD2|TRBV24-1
CATSEPGLAGEEQFF
TGTGCCACCAGTGAGCCCGGGCTAGCGGGGGAGGAGCAGTTCTTC
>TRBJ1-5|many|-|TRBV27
CASSLLGDSNQPQHF
TGTGCCAGCAGTTTACTTGGGGATAGCAATCAGCCCCAGCATTTT
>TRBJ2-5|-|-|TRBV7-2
CASSRQGRGETQYF
TGTGCCAGCAGCCGTCAGGGAAGGGGAGAGACCCAGTACTTC
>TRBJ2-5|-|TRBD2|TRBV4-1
CASSQVAGVIQETQYF
TGCGCCAGCAGCCAAGTGGCGGGGGTCATCCAAGAGACCCAGTACTTC
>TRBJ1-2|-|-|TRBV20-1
CSARAEQGLRGYTF
TGCAGTGCTAGAGCAGAGCAGGGGTTGAGAGGCTACACCTTC
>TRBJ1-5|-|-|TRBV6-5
CASSYGVNSNQPQHF
TGTGCCAGCAGTTACGGGGTAAATAGCAATCAGCCCCAGCATTTT
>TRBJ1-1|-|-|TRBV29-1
CSVEMGQTPDAFF
TGCAGCGTTGAAATGGGCCAAACTCCAGATGCTTTCTTT
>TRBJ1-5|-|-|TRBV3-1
CASSQSRSNQPQHF
TGTGCCAGCAGCCAGAGTCGGAGCAATCAGCCCCAGCATTTT
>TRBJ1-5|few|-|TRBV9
CASATGPQGPQHF
TGTGCCAGCGCAACGGGGCCCCAGGGGCCCCAGCATTTT
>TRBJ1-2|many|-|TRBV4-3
CASSPIVLSPYGYTF
TGCGCCAGCAGCCCCATTGTCCTATCTCCCTATGGCTACACCTTC